This T cell receptor beta chain was observed in a study of OX40 agonist ivuxolimab in advanced cancers. Study summary: Participants, about 83% male, averaged roughly 60 years of age, ranging from 23 to 79.

Here immunoSEQ multiplex PCR was the method, and the copy in TCRdb shows in-frame clones only, minus some. The profile covers some 16,000 clones, with more than 75% appearing a single time and 45% to 50% taken by the ten largest. The length of the CDR3 is 13 residues. Germline loops: CDR1 SGHVS, CDR2 FNYEAQ. Trimming cost V 5 bases and J 6 bases, with 13 bases left between them. Study-level findings and limits: Near-lowest levels of clonal expansion characterized partial responders at 0.1-3.0 mg/kg.

Concerning this clone: Antigen specificity is unknown.

This TCR came from an adult with an advanced solid tumor such as melanoma, head and neck, liver or kidney cancer. Specimen: CD4+ or CD8+ T cells sorted from blood, collected in a trial of the OX40 agonist ivuxolimab. The V call is TRBV7-6, the J call TRBJ1-2; D is perhaps TRBD1 (5 bases). The CDR3 nucleotides are TGTGCCAGCAGCGGAGGGACGGTGGATGGCTACACCTTC. Its protein is CASSGGTVDGYTF.